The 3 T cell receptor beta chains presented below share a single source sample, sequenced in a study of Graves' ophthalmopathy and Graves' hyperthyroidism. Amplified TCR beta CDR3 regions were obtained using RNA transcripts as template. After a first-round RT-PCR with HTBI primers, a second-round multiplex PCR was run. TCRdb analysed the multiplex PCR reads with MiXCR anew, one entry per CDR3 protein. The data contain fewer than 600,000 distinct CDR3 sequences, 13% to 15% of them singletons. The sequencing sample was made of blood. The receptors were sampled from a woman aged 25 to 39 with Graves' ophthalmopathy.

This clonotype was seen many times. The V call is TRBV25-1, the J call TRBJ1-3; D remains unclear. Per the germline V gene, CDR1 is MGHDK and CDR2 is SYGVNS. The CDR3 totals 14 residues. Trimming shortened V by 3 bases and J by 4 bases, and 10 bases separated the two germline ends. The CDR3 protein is CASSEYGKGNTIYF. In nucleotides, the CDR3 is TGTGCCAGCAGTGAGTACGGGAAAGGAAACACCATATATTTT.

In nucleotides, the CDR3 is TGTGCCAGCAGTGAACCTAGCGGGGGGGTTCGTAAGACCCAGTACTTC. Its protein product is CASSEPSGGVRKTQYF. The rearrangement joins TRBV6-1 to TRBJ2-5; 12 bases are shared with TRBD2. The CDR3 extends over 16 amino acids. Germline lookup yields CDR1 MNHNS and CDR2 SASEGT. The junction had 7 bases not matched to a gene; V was cut back by 2 bases and J by 6 bases.

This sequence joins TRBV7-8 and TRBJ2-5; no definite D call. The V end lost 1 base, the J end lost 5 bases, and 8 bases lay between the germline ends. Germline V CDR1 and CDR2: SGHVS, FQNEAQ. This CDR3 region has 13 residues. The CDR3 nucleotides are TGTGCCAGCAGCTTAGGGGTCTCTGAGACCCAGTACTTC. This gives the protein CASSLGVSETQYF.